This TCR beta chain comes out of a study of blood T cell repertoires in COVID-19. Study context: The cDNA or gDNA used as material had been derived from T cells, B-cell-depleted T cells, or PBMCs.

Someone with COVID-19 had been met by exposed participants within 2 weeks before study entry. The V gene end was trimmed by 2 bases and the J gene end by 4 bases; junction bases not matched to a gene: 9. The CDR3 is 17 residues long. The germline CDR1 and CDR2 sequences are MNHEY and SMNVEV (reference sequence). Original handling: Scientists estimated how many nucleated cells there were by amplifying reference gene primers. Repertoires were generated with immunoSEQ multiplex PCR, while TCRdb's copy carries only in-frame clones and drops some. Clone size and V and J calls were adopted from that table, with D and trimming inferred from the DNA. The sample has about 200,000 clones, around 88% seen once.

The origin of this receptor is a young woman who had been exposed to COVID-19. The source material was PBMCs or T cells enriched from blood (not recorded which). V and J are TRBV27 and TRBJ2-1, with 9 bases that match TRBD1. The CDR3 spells CASSLDLTGGAYNEQFF. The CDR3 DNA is TGTGCCAGCAGTTTAGACCTAACAGGGGGCGCATACAATGAGCAGTTCTTC.